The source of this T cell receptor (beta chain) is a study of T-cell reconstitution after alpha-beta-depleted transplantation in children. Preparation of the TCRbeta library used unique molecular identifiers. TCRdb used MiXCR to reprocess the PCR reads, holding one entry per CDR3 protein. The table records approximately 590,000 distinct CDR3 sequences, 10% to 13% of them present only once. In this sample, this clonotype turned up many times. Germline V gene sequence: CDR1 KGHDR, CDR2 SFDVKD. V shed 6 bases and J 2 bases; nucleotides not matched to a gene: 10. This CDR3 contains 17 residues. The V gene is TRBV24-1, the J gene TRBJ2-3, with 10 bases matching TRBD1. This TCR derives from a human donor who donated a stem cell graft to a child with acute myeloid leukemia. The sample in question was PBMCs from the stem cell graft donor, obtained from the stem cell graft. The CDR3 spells CATSPPRDRGLTDTQYF. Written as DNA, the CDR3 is TGTGCCACCAGTCCCCCCCGGGACAGGGGTCTCACAGATACGCAGTATTTT.